The 30 T cell receptor beta chains listed next were all sequenced from one sample in a study of cytomegalovirus exposure and HLA in healthy donors. Libraries were prepared by immunoSEQ multiplex PCR; TCRdb keeps only in-frame clonotypes and omits some of them. The sample shows about 280,000 clones, roughly 90% of them seen only once. The sample comprised PBMCs. These TCRs come from a woman between 18 and 29 years old in good health and CMV-seronegative.

The rearrangement links TRBV19 to TRBJ2-7; a possible D gene is TRBD2 (6 bases). The CDR3 consists of 13 residues. V shed 4 bases and J shed 4 bases, with 11 bases lying between them. Germline CDR1 is LNHDA and CDR2 is SQIVND (reference sequence). The CDR3 DNA reads TGTGCCAGTAGTACCCGGGAGCGGTACGAGCAGTACTTC. Translating it yields CASSTRERYEQYF.

The CDR3 reads CASSPPGQALLGQYF. As DNA, the CDR3 is TGTGCCAGCAGCCCACCGGGACAGGCCTTACTGGGGCAGTACTTC. The rearrangement joins TRBV28 to TRBJ2-7, with TRBD1 matching over 8 bases. This CDR3 contains 15 residues. The junction had 16 bases not matched to a gene; V was cut back by 6 bases and J by 9 bases. From germline, CDR1 is MDHEN and CDR2 SYDVKM.

This clone was found once. V is TRBV28 and J is TRBJ2-5, with D possibly matching TRBD2 (5 bases). The CDR3 is made up of 14 amino acids. Per the germline V gene, CDR1 is MDHEN and CDR2 is SYDVKM. With 6 bases removed from V and 7 bases from J, the gap between germline ends came to 18 bases. CDR3 amino acids: CASSLTGVRGTQYF. CDR3 nucleotides: TGTGCCAGCAGCCTGACTGGAGTTCGGGGGACCCAGTACTTC.

The V call is TRBV20-1, the J call TRBJ1-1; 7 bases align to TRBD1. This CDR3 contains 11 residues. The V gene's germline CDR1 is DFQATT and CDR2 SNEGSKA (reference sequence). V dropped 5 bases and J dropped 11; count of bases not matched to a gene: 8. The CDR3: CSAGYRGDAFF. The CDR3 nucleotides are TGCAGTGCTGGGTACAGGGGCGATGCTTTCTTT.

The chain recombines TRBV19 with TRBJ1-4; the D gene is possibly TRBD1 (6 bases). CDR1 and CDR2 (germline): LNHDA, SQIVND (reference sequence). The CDR3 has 15 residues. Trimming took 1 base from V and 8 from J, leaving 14 bases between them. The DNA for the CDR3 is TGTGCCAGTAGTATAGGCGGAACCCAGGGGGAAAAACTGTTTTTT. It codes for CASSIGGTQGEKLFF.

This sequence joins TRBV7-9 and TRBJ2-1, with D possibly TRBD1 on 7 matching bases. This CDR3 spans 17 amino acids. Trimming pared 5 bases from V and 14 bases from J, leaving 31 bases between. Looked up from germline, CDR1 is SEHNR and CDR2 is FQNEAQ (reference sequence). CDR3 protein: CASSNFRDSPWGEKEFF. The DNA of the CDR3 is TGTGCCAGCAGCAACTTCCGGGACAGCCCATGGGGGGAGAAGGAGTTCTTC.

This clone was picked up one time. This chain joins TRBV9 and TRBJ1-2; 12 bases are a match to TRBD1. CDR1 is SGDLS, CDR2 YYNGEE, per germline. V gave up 1 base and J gave up 5 bases; unmatched junction bases: 6. This CDR3 has 16 amino acids. The CDR3: CASSVRRDRGPYGYTF. The DNA for the CDR3 is TGTGCCAGCAGCGTACGCCGGGACAGGGGGCCTTATGGCTACACCTTC.

The chain uses TRBV14 and TRBJ2-5; D remains unclear. This CDR3 is 11 amino acids long. Per germline, CDR1 SGHDN and CDR2 FVKESK. V was shortened by 5 bases and J by 7 bases, with 8 bases between the two germline ends. The CDR3: CASSSLSTQYF. The CDR3 DNA sequence: TGTGCCAGCAGCTCCCTGTCGACCCAGTACTTC.

The chain uses TRBV10-3 and TRBJ2-1; TRBD2 agrees at 7 bases. After removal of 8 bases from V and 1 base from J, the junction contained 8 bases not matched to a gene. CDR3 length: 15 amino acids. CDR1 ENHRY and CDR2 SYGVKD come from the germline V gene. The CDR3, as DNA: TGTGCCATCCGAAACGGGGGAGGGTCCTACAATGAGCAGTTCTTC. Translation gives CAIRNGGGSYNEQFF.

This clone has only a few counts. The chain is built from TRBV10-3 and TRBJ1-3; 7 bases align to TRBD1. Germline lookup yields CDR1 ENHRY and CDR2 SYGVKD. The CDR3 is 17 amino acids. The junction had 7 bases not matched to a gene; V was cut back by 2 bases and J by 0 bases. The CDR3: CAISERRGQVSGNTIYF. The CDR3 DNA is TGTGCCATCAGTGAGCGTAGGGGGCAGGTCTCTGGAAACACCATATATTTT.

This clone was picked up one time. This chain uses TRBV9 with TRBJ2-1; possible D gene TRBD2, 6 bases. V dropped 3 bases and J dropped 5 bases, with 9 bases sitting between them. Per germline, CDR1 SGDLS and CDR2 YYNGEE. The CDR3 has 13 residues. In DNA, the CDR3 is TGTGCCAGCAGCGGTACTAGCAACAATGAGCAGTTCTTC. As protein: CASSGTSNNEQFF.

The genes are TRBV28 and TRBJ2-3; D is possibly TRBD2 (6 bases). Deletions cut 6 bases from V and 4 bases from J, with 8 bases between. The CDR3 spans 12 residues. The V gene's germline CDR1 is MDHEN and CDR2 SYDVKM. DNA for the CDR3: TGTGCCAGCAGCGGGACTGCAGATACGCAGTATTTT. Translated: CASSGTADTQYF.

The CDR3 here is CASSVSQRGAAYEQYF. The CDR3 DNA is TGTGCCAGCAGCGTATCCCAGCGGGGGGCTGCCTACGAGCAGTACTTC. This chain uses TRBV9 with TRBJ2-7, with 9 bases identical to TRBD2. The CDR3 sequence is 16 residues long. J lost 2 bases, V lost 1 base, and 7 bases had no gene match. Per the germline V gene, CDR1 is SGDLS and CDR2 is YYNGEE.

This rearrangement joins TRBV9 to TRBJ2-1; 7 bases map to TRBD1. Germline values: CDR1 SGDLS, CDR2 YYNGEE. The CDR3 contains 16 residues. J was trimmed by 3 bases and V by 6 bases; bases with no gene match: 12. The CDR3 DNA reads as TGTGCCAGCACCCCTCATTTCACAGGGGACTACAATGAGCAGTTCTTC. Amino acids: CASTPHFTGDYNEQFF. The full variable domain, in which reference TRBV9 and TRBJ2-1 provide the parts outside the CDR3, is DSGVTQTPKHLITATGQRVTLRCSPRSGDLSVYWYQQSLDQGLQFLIQYYNGEERAKGNILERFSAQQFPDLHSELNLSSLELGDSALYFCASTPHFTGDYNEQFFGPGTRLTVL.

V and J are TRBV2 and TRBJ2-7; perhaps TRBD1 as D (6 bases). V dropped 6 bases and J dropped 6 bases, with 18 bases sitting between them. Looked up from germline, CDR1 is SNHLY and CDR2 is FYNNEI. The CDR3 contains 14 residues. CDR3 DNA sequence: TGTGCCAGCAGCGATGTGATGACAGGTTTCGAGCAGTACTTC. Translated, it gives CASSDVMTGFEQYF.

The chain has TRBV29-1 and TRBJ1-4; TRBD1 agrees at 7 bases. The CDR3 spans 13 residues. Germline CDR1 and CDR2: SQVTM and ANQGSEA. Trimming took 4 bases from V and 8 from J; bases not matched to a gene: 7. In DNA, the CDR3 is TGCAGCGTTGGCCAGGGACAGCGGGAAAAACTGTTTTTT. Its protein product is CSVGQGQREKLFF.

The gene calls are TRBV9 and TRBJ2-7, with D possibly being TRBD1 (5 bases). The CDR3 sequence is 15 residues long. Germline V lookup: CDR1 SGDLS, CDR2 YYNGEE. The V end lost 0 bases, the J end lost 1 base, and 11 bases lay between the germline ends. This CDR3 reads CASSVGQGMSYEQYF. In DNA, the CDR3 is TGTGCCAGCAGCGTAGGGCAGGGAATGTCCTACGAGCAGTACTTC.

V is TRBV6-1 and J is TRBJ1-5, with D uncertain. Germline CDR1 reads MNHNS; CDR2 reads SASEGT. The CDR3 covers 12 residues. The V end lost 6 bases, the J end lost 5 bases, and 8 bases lay between the germline ends. CDR3: CASSEPYQPQHF. The CDR3 coding sequence is TGTGCCAGCAGCGAACCGTATCAGCCCCAGCATTTT.

This chain joins TRBV28 and TRBJ1-5; the match to TRBD1 covers 8 bases. From germline, CDR1 is MDHEN and CDR2 SYDVKM. The CDR3 totals 16 residues. Trimming cost V 3 bases and J 2 bases; bases outside gene matches: 6. CDR3 sequence reads: CASSFPQGAGNQPQHF. CDR3 in DNA: TGTGCCAGCAGTTTTCCCCAGGGGGCGGGCAATCAGCCCCAGCATTTT. Full variable domain (rest looked up from reference TRBV28 and TRBJ1-5): DVKVTQSSRYLVKRTGEKVFLECVQDMDHENMFWYRQDPGLGLRLIYFSYDVKMKEKGDIPEGYSVSREKKERFSLILESASTNQTSMYLCASSFPQGAGNQPQHFGDGTRLSIL.

The genes are TRBV9 and TRBJ1-1, with unresolved D. The ends were cut back, 0 bases at V and 1 base at J, with 7 bases in the middle. CDR1 is SGDLS and CDR2 is YYNGEE in the germline V gene. CDR3 size: 14 residues. CDR3 bases: TGTGCCAGCAGCGTAGTAGCAGAGAACACTGAAGCTTTCTTT. Amino acid sequence: CASSVVAENTEAFF.

This chain links TRBV28 with TRBJ2-5; D perhaps matches TRBD1 (6 bases). Germline V gives CDR1 MDHEN, CDR2 SYDVKM. The CDR3 runs to 12 residues. V dropped 5 bases and J dropped 5 bases, with 9 bases sitting between them. The CDR3 coding sequence is TGTGCCAGCAGTACGGACAGCGAGACCCAGTACTTC. Its protein is CASSTDSETQYF.

The J gene is TRBJ2-1, the V gene TRBV6-6; no clear D gene. The CDR3 extends over 14 amino acids. Trimming left V 2 bases short and J 2 bases short, with 7 bases between. CDR1 and CDR2 (germline): MNHNY, SVGAGI (reference sequence). This chain's CDR3 is CASSYGLTYNEQFF. DNA for the CDR3: TGTGCCAGCAGTTACGGGCTAACCTACAATGAGCAGTTCTTC.

This sequence joins TRBV5-6 and TRBJ2-7, with a tentative D call TRBD2 (5 bases). Per germline, CDR1 SGHDT and CDR2 YYEEEE. The CDR3 sequence is 13 residues long. V lost 6 bases to trimming and J lost 7 bases, with 17 bases between them. CDR3 amino acids: CASNTGVVGEQYF. CDR3 bases: TGTGCCAGCAACACCGGGGTTGTAGGGGAGCAGTACTTC.

This clone has a single count. The chain combines TRBV2 with TRBJ2-1; 9 bases fit TRBD2. J lost 4 bases, V lost 7 bases, and 2 bases had no gene match. This CDR3 is 13 amino acids long. CDR1 is SNHLY and CDR2 is FYNNEI in the germline V gene. CDR3 nucleotide sequence: TGTGCCAGCAACCTAGCGGGGTACAATGAGCAGTTCTTC. This sequence encodes CASNLAGYNEQFF. The variable domain in full, completed from reference TRBV2 and TRBJ2-1, reads EPEVTQTPSHQVTQMGQEVILRCVPISNHLYFYWYRQILGQKVEFLVSFYNNEISEKSEIFDDQFSVERPDGSNFTLKIRSTKLEDSAMYFCASNLAGYNEQFFGPGTRLTVL.

This clone was picked up a small number of times. V and J are TRBV7-2 and TRBJ2-7; 9 bases fit TRBD2. CDR1 and CDR2 from the germline V gene are SGHTA and FQGNSA. The length of the CDR3 is 16 residues. V lost 1 base, J lost 2 bases, and 6 bases stayed unmatched. CDR3 nucleotide sequence: TGTGCCAGCAGCTTAGGTAGCGGGAGTCCCCCCTACGAGCAGTACTTC. Its protein product is CASSLGSGSPPYEQYF.

The chain couples TRBV7-8 to TRBJ2-1; a possible D gene is TRBD2 (6 bases). Germline V gene sequence: CDR1 SGHVS, CDR2 FQNEAQ. V shed 3 bases and J shed 3 bases, with 15 bases lying between them. The CDR3 length is 16 residues. Here the CDR3 reads CASSFGSRRFYNEQFF. The CDR3 DNA sequence: TGTGCCAGCAGCTTCGGGAGTCGTAGGTTCTACAATGAGCAGTTCTTC.

This chain connects TRBV2 to TRBJ2-1, with a tentative D call TRBD2 (6 bases). This CDR3 region has 14 residues. V was cut by 8 bases and J by 0 bases, with 11 bases left in between. Germline V gives CDR1 SNHLY, CDR2 FYNNEI. In nucleotides, the CDR3 is TGTGCCAGCGGCCTGACTAGCTCCTACAATGAGCAGTTCTTC. Translation gives CASGLTSSYNEQFF. The whole variable domain, remainder taken from reference TRBV2 and TRBJ2-1, is EPEVTQTPSHQVTQMGQEVILRCVPISNHLYFYWYRQILGQKVEFLVSFYNNEISEKSEIFDDQFSVERPDGSNFTLKIRSTKLEDSAMYFCASGLTSSYNEQFFGPGTRLTVL.

The chain links TRBV4-2 to TRBJ2-7; the match to TRBD2 covers 10 bases. The V gene end was trimmed by 0 bases and the J gene end by 2 bases; junction bases not matched to a gene: 7. The germline V gene encodes CDR1 LGHNA and CDR2 YNFKEQ. The CDR3 spans 17 residues. Here the CDR3 DNA reads TGTGCCAGCAGCCAAGATTCCCTAGCGGGAGTCACCTACGAGCAGTACTTC. As protein: CASSQDSLAGVTYEQYF.

This clone came up a few times. J is TRBJ1-5 and V is TRBV4-1; no clear D. Trimming cost V 0 bases and J 4 bases, with 13 bases left between them. Germline V gene data show CDR1 as MGHRA and CDR2 as YSYEKL. The CDR3 has 16 amino acids. The CDR3, as DNA: TGCGCCAGCAGCCAAGATACGAGCGGGTATAATCAGCCCCAGCATTTT. Protein product: CASSQDTSGYNQPQHF.

V is TRBV5-6 and J is TRBJ2-1, with 9 nucleotides matching TRBD2. The CDR3 length is 15 residues. With 5 bases clipped from V and 5 bases from J, the junction kept 8 bases outside the gene matches. Looked up from germline, CDR1 is SGHDT and CDR2 is YYEEEE. The CDR3: CASRRIAGANNEQFF. The CDR3 DNA sequence: TGTGCCAGCAGGAGAATAGCGGGAGCCAACAATGAGCAGTTCTTC.